This T cell receptor (beta chain) emerged from a study of blood T cell repertoires in COVID-19. Background on the study: PBMCs, B-cell-depleted T cells, or T cells were the source of the cDNA or gDNA that made up the material.

Sequencing was performed with immunoSEQ multiplex PCR; in TCRdb, only in-frame clones are kept and a portion is missing. The data contain approximately 310,000 clones, roughly 89% of them singletons. Ages ranged from about 18 to 89 years, with residence in around 24 US areas. Per germline, CDR1 MNHNS and CDR2 SASEGT. Losses at the gene ends were 4 bases for V and 0 bases for J; bases not matched to a gene: 8. The CDR3 has 17 amino acids. V is TRBV6-1 and J is TRBJ1-5; 8 bases line up with TRBD1. The clonotype comes from a man in his sixties who had recovered from COVID-19. What was sequenced was PBMCs or T cells enriched from blood (not recorded which). The CDR3 reads CASSGPTGVYSNQPQHF. DNA of the CDR3: TGTGCCAGCAGTGGACCGACAGGGGTCTATAGCAATCAGCCCCAGCATTTT.